These 27 T cell receptor beta chains were all obtained from the same sample, sequenced in a study of T cell changes during pregnancy in multiple sclerosis. TCRdb's copy holds only in-frame clones and misses some; the assay was immunoSEQ multiplex PCR. The sample has approximately 32,000 clones, roughly 90% seen once. The sequencing here drew on peripheral blood, taken in the third trimester of pregnancy. The source of these receptors is a female donor in good health, enrolled as a control in a pregnancy study.

The V and J genes are TRBV4-3 and TRBJ2-4; 11 bases line up with TRBD2. Germline V gene sequence: CDR1 LGHNA, CDR2 YSLEER. The CDR3 sequence is 17 residues long. J was trimmed by 1 base and V by 0 bases; bases with no gene match: 2. CDR3 nucleotide sequence: TGCGCCAGCAGCCAAGATCGACTAGCGGGGGCCAAAAACATTCAGTACTTC. Encoded protein: CASSQDRLAGAKNIQYF.

This rearrangement joins TRBV9 to TRBJ2-1; 9 bases fit TRBD2. The CDR3 extends over 17 amino acids. V gave up 4 bases and J gave up 2 bases; unmatched junction bases: 10. The germline V gene encodes CDR1 SGDLS and CDR2 YYNGEE. The CDR3 is CASSRGSGGPPYNEQFF. CDR3 in DNA: TGTGCCAGCAGCAGAGGGAGCGGGGGGCCCCCCTACAATGAGCAGTTCTTC. Based on the CDR3 plus reference TRBV9 and TRBJ2-1, the full variable domain is DSGVTQTPKHLITATGQRVTLRCSPRSGDLSVYWYQQSLDQGLQFLIQYYNGEERAKGNILERFSAQQFPDLHSELNLSSLELGDSALYFCASSRGSGGPPYNEQFFGPGTRLTVL.

The chain joins TRBV2 to TRBJ2-2; D is perhaps TRBD2 (5 bases). V was clipped by 1 base and J by 4 bases, with 13 bases between them. Germline-derived CDR1 and CDR2 are SNHLY and FYNNEI. There are 16 residues in the CDR3. The CDR3 reads CASSEGLASFTGELFF. The CDR3 DNA follows: TGTGCCAGCAGTGAAGGGTTGGCTAGCTTCACCGGGGAGCTGTTTTTT.

The chain has TRBV9 and TRBJ1-1; unclear D gene. The CDR3 runs 13 residues. The ends were cut back, 0 bases at V and 1 base at J, with 4 bases in the middle. CDR1 and CDR2 (germline): SGDLS, YYNGEE. The CDR3 region is CASSVARNTEAFF. In nucleotides, the CDR3 is TGTGCCAGCAGCGTAGCTCGGAACACTGAAGCTTTCTTT. The full variable domain, completed using reference TRBV9 and TRBJ1-1, is DSGVTQTPKHLITATGQRVTLRCSPRSGDLSVYWYQQSLDQGLQFLIQYYNGEERAKGNILERFSAQQFPDLHSELNLSSLELGDSALYFCASSVARNTEAFFGQGTRLTVV.

The chain recombines TRBV9 with TRBJ1-2, with D tentatively TRBD1 (6 bases). CDR1 and CDR2 (germline): SGDLS, YYNGEE. The V end was cut by 2 bases, the J end by 0 bases, with 14 bases between. The CDR3 consists of 16 residues. CDR3 sequence (DNA): TGTGCCAGCAGCGTGAGCTCGGCAGGGGCTAACTATGGCTACACCTTC. This sequence encodes CASSVSSAGANYGYTF.

The CDR3 nucleotides read TGTGCCAGCAGCTTGTGGGCAGGGGGCGGGAATGAGCAGTTCTTC. Translating gives CASSLWAGGGNEQFF. The rearrangement joins TRBV5-5 to TRBJ2-1; TRBD1 matches 8 bases. The length of the CDR3 is 15 residues. Germline CDR1 SGHKS, CDR2 YYEKEE (reference sequence). V gave up 1 base and J gave up 7 bases; unmatched junction bases: 7.

This clone was detected only a few times. This chain uses TRBV4-2 with TRBJ1-1; TRBD1 matches at 7 bases. The CDR3 spans 14 residues. Germline V gives CDR1 LGHNA, CDR2 YNFKEQ. Trimming cost V 3 bases and J 1 base; bases outside gene matches: 2. The CDR3 sequence: CASSQGTANTEAFF. In DNA, the CDR3 is TGTGCCAGCAGCCAGGGGACAGCGAACACTGAAGCTTTCTTT.

The CDR3 DNA sequence: TGTGCCAGCAGCTATAGGAGCGACTATGGCTACACCTTC. Its protein product is CASSYRSDYGYTF. The chain links TRBV7-9 to TRBJ1-2, with D unclear. CDR3 length equals 13 residues. Trimming pared 4 bases from V and 3 bases from J, leaving 9 bases between. CDR1 SEHNR and CDR2 FQNEAQ come from the germline V gene (reference sequence). The full variable domain, rest sourced from reference TRBV7-9 and TRBJ1-2, is DTGVSQNPRHKITKRGQNVTFRCDPISEHNRLYWYRQTLGQGPEFLTYFQNEAQLEKSRLLSDRFSAERPKGSFSTLEIQRTEQGDSAMYLCASSYRSDYGYTFGSGTRLTVV.

This chain connects TRBV15 to TRBJ2-1; D is perhaps TRBD1 (5 bases). The CDR3 length is 12 residues. V lost 5 bases, J lost 6 bases, and 8 bases lay in between. CDR1 and CDR2 from the germline V gene are LNHNV and YYDKDF (reference sequence). DNA for the CDR3: TGTGCCACCAGCGCTAGGGGCAATGAGCAGTTCTTC. Amino acids: CATSARGNEQFF. Variable domain in full (rest from reference TRBV15 and TRBJ2-1): DAMVIQNPRYQVTQFGKPVTLSCSQTLNHNVMYWYQQKSSQAPKLLFHYYDKDFNNEADTPDNFQSRRPNTSFCFLDIRSPGLGDTAMYLCATSARGNEQFFGPGTRLTVL.

The rearrangement uses TRBV30 and TRBJ2-2, with 8 bases identical to TRBD1. The CDR3 spans 14 residues. The germline gives CDR1 GTSNPN, CDR2 SVGIG (reference sequence). Trimming at V came to 4 bases and at J to 7 bases, leaving 8 bases not matched to a gene. CDR3 DNA sequence: TGTGCCTGGACGGGACAGGTCCTTATCGGGGAGCTGTTTTTT. It yields the protein CAWTGQVLIGELFF. Using reference TRBV30 and TRBJ2-2 for the parts outside the CDR3, the full variable domain is SQTIHQWPATLVQPVGSPLSLECTVEGTSNPNLYWYRQAAGRGLQLLFYSVGIGQISSEVPQNLSASRPQDRQFILSSKKLLLSDSGFYLCAWTGQVLIGELFFGEGSRLTVL.

The chain has TRBV5-6 and TRBJ1-5; 7 bases align to TRBD1. The CDR3 totals 13 residues. The V gene end was trimmed by 2 bases and the J gene end by 5 bases; junction bases not matched to a gene: 1. Germline V gene lookup returns CDR1 SGHDT and CDR2 YYEEEE. DNA of the CDR3: TGTGCCAGCAGCTTCACAGGGGATCAGCCCCAGCATTTT. This encodes CASSFTGDQPQHF.

This sequence joins TRBV5-6 and TRBJ1-1, with unresolved D. Germline CDR1 reads SGHDT; CDR2 reads YYEEEE. V lost 2 bases and J lost 0, with 8 bases in between. The CDR3 loop spans 14 amino acids. The DNA for the CDR3 is TGTGCCAGCAGCTTCGACACCGTGAACACTGAAGCTTTCTTT. This translates into CASSFDTVNTEAFF.

The rearrangement links TRBV6-4 to TRBJ2-1, with TRBD2 matching over 9 bases. The CDR3 spans 16 residues. J lost 7 bases, V lost 0 bases, and 7 bases had no gene match. Germline CDR1 is MRHNA and CDR2 is SNTAGT. CDR3 sequence: CASSDSTSGGGNEQFF. Here the CDR3 DNA reads TGTGCCAGCAGTGACTCGACTAGCGGAGGGGGAAATGAGCAGTTCTTC.

This clone was detected once. DNA for the CDR3: TGTGCCAGCAGCTTCAAAACTAGCGGGGAACCAGATACGCAGTATTTT. Translating it yields CASSFKTSGEPDTQYF. The rearrangement joins TRBV7-9 to TRBJ2-3; TRBD2 matches 10 bases. The V and J ends lost 3 bases and 4 bases, in that order; junction bases with no gene match: 7. The length of the CDR3 is 16 residues. Germline assignment: CDR1 SEHNR and CDR2 FQNEAQ (reference sequence).

V gene TRBV5-1 combines with J gene TRBJ2-1; D is undetermined. This CDR3 contains 11 residues. Trimming cost V 0 bases and J 12 bases, with 7 bases left between them. The germline gives CDR1 SGHRS, CDR2 YFSETQ. CDR3 sequence reads: CASSLGLLQFF. In nucleotides, the CDR3 is TGCGCCAGCAGCTTGGGGCTCCTGCAGTTCTTC.

V is TRBV9 and J is TRBJ2-5; D may be TRBD2 (6 bases). V was clipped by 0 bases and J by 4 bases, with 10 bases between them. The CDR3 contains 14 residues. CDR1 is SGDLS, CDR2 YYNGEE, per germline. The CDR3 DNA is TGTGCCAGCAGCGTAGCCAGGGAGGCAGAGACCCAGTACTTC. Translating gives CASSVAREAETQYF.

V and J are TRBV6-5 and TRBJ2-3, with 12 positions matching TRBD2. Germline V CDR1 and CDR2: MNHEY, SVGAGI. The V segment lost 7 bases and the J segment 0 bases; nucleotides outside the gene matches: 2. The CDR3 contains 15 residues. The CDR3 sequence is CASNGLAGSTDTQYF. In DNA form, the CDR3 reads TGTGCCAGCAACGGACTAGCGGGGAGCACAGATACGCAGTATTTT.

The rearrangement uses TRBV5-4 and TRBJ2-2; 8 positions match TRBD2. The CDR3 is made up of 15 amino acids. Germline loops: CDR1 SGHNT, CDR2 YYREEE (reference sequence). Germline trimming cut 5 bases from V and 5 bases from J; bases unmatched to any gene: 8. This CDR3 is CASRVAGGPTGELFF. The CDR3, as DNA: TGTGCCAGCAGAGTGGCGGGGGGCCCGACCGGGGAGCTGTTTTTT.

The chain carries TRBV19 and TRBJ1-2, with unresolved D. The germline gives CDR1 LNHDA, CDR2 SQIVND (reference sequence). The CDR3 contains 14 residues. Trimming took 6 bases from V and 7 from J, leaving 18 bases between them. The CDR3 is CASSRPGNGRGYTF. The CDR3 DNA reads TGTGCCAGTAGCCGCCCCGGGAACGGGCGTGGCTACACCTTC.

The chain combines TRBV6-5 with TRBJ2-7; 8 bases line up with TRBD1. The CDR3 runs 15 residues. Germline-derived CDR1 and CDR2 are MNHEY and SVGAGI. V gave up 0 bases and J gave up 3 bases; unmatched junction bases: 4. The CDR3 here is CASSYSKGTGYEQYF. In DNA, the CDR3 is TGTGCCAGCAGTTACTCCAAAGGGACAGGCTACGAGCAGTACTTC.

The V call is TRBV28, the J call TRBJ2-1, with 13 bases matching TRBD2. In germline, CDR1 is MDHEN, CDR2 SYDVKM. CDR3 length equals 15 residues. V lost 5 bases and J lost 6; bases outside the gene matches: 4. CDR3 region: CASSPRLAGGNEQFF. DNA of the CDR3: TGTGCCAGCAGTCCCAGACTAGCGGGAGGCAATGAGCAGTTCTTC.

The J gene is TRBJ2-5, the V gene TRBV6-5; a weak D match, TRBD2 (6 bases). The V gene lost 2 bases and the J gene lost 0 bases, with 10 bases spanning the gap. CDR3 size: 15 residues. Germline-derived CDR1 and CDR2 are MNHEY and SVGAGI. Here the CDR3 DNA reads TGTGCCAGCAGTTACCGGGACTGGTACCAAGAGACCCAGTACTTC. Encoded protein: CASSYRDWYQETQYF.

This chain joins TRBV9 and TRBJ2-1; 15 bases align to TRBD2. Trimming removed 3 bases from V and 1 base from J; junction bases left unmatched: 8. The CDR3 is made up of 19 amino acids. In germline, CDR1 is SGDLS, CDR2 YYNGEE. The CDR3 DNA sequence: TGTGCCAGCAGCGGATCGGGACTAGCGGGAGGATATTCCTACAATGAGCAGTTCTTC. Amino acids: CASSGSGLAGGYSYNEQFF.

V is TRBV25-1 and J is TRBJ2-3, with TRBD2 identical over 13 bases. Per germline, CDR1 MGHDK and CDR2 SYGVNS. CDR3 length equals 17 residues. With V trimmed by 6 bases and J by 5 bases, 11 bases remained unmatched. For the CDR3, the DNA is TGTGCCAGCAGGGAGCCCGGGACTAGCGGGATGGGAGATACGCAGTATTTT. It specifies CASREPGTSGMGDTQYF.

V usage is TRBV5-1 and J usage is TRBJ2-1, with 10 bases matching TRBD2. Germline values: CDR1 SGHRS, CDR2 YFSETQ. This CDR3 contains 16 residues. V shed 5 bases, J shed 8 bases, and the junction held 13 bases outside the gene matches. The CDR3 DNA reads TGCGCCAGCAGTCCCCAAGCGGGAGGGATTTTGGATGAGCAGTTCTTC. As protein: CASSPQAGGILDEQFF.

This chain connects TRBV9 to TRBJ2-6; weak D call: TRBD2 (6 bases). The V and J ends lost 4 bases and 0 bases respectively, with 17 bases between them. Germline V gives CDR1 SGDLS, CDR2 YYNGEE. There are 18 residues in the CDR3. CDR3 in DNA: TGTGCCAGCAGCCCGAGGGTAGCGGCCGGCTCTGGGGCCAACGTCCTGACTTTC. Translation: CASSPRVAAGSGANVLTF.

This chain joins TRBV27 and TRBJ2-7; D may be TRBD1 (5 bases). The germline gives CDR1 MNHEY, CDR2 SMNVEV (reference sequence). The CDR3 spans 16 residues. The V end was cut by 6 bases, the J end by 0 bases, with 18 bases between. CDR3 loop: CASSRIRAFSSYEQYF. The CDR3 DNA sequence: TGTGCCAGCAGCCGCATCAGGGCGTTCAGCTCCTACGAGCAGTACTTC.